What follows describes a single T cell receptor beta chain. This receptor's antigen is unknown. Within one base of it there is no much larger clone, and no base qualities were kept. The record originates from a study of T-cell memory formation after mild COVID-19 (dated by TCRdb to about 2021). Notes on the research overall: TCR sequence clusters from the two donors were largely donor specific. Two young, previously healthy adult volunteers made up the cohort, one male and one female. In a couple of donors, T-cell clones that expanded and contracted after mild COVID-19 were followed by sequencing TCRalpha and TCRbeta repertoires longitudinally. The investigation overall reported the following: Some responding clones were detected in pre-infection memory, which suggested that pre-existing cross-reactive memory T cells had joined the SARS-CoV-2 response. The study covered only two mild cases, and larger cohorts including severe cases with pre-infection samples were considered necessary. SARS-CoV-2 specificity of the second-wave clones peaking on day 37 was not confirmed. Contracting CD4+ clones were located mainly in the CM and EM memory subsets, whereas CD8+ clones were found to be enriched in EMRA. Clones contracting from day 15 to 85 had balanced CD4/CD8 phenotypes, while a second wave expanding from day 15 to 37 was biased towards CD4+.

Ficoll-Paque density gradient centrifugation was the method used to isolate PBMCs. V drops 0 bases and J drops 10 bases, leaving 8 bases in between. Counted from cysteine to phenylalanine, this CDR3 has 12 amino acids. The DNA shown is the 36-base CDR3, in frame from base 1. Per the germline V gene (reference sequence), SGHNT is the CDR1 and YYREEE is the CDR2. These reads were obtained on an Illumina NovaSeq 6000. Using 5'RACE with constant-segment primers, TCRalpha and TCRbeta cDNA libraries were constructed, with sample barcodes and unique molecular identifiers added in the process. Trizol reagent was used to extract RNA from every sample. Amplification of the libraries took two PCR steps, and the second step added a second sample barcode plus Illumina TruSeq adapters. Libraries were sequenced on an Illumina NovaSeq with 2 x 150 bp paired-end reads. The original pipeline was this. Demultiplexing of reads and collapsing into UMI-guided consensus sequences were performed with migec v1.2.7. Using mixcr v2.1.11, UMI consensuses were aligned to TRA and TRB V and J templates and then assembled into clonotypes. Clonotypes were classified as expanded or contracted when called significant by both edgeR and NoisET, with noise models trained on biological replicates. For edgeR calls, the cutoffs were a false discovery rate-adjusted p below 0.01 and a log2 fold-change threshold of 1. As an exploratory analysis of dynamics, max-normalized trajectories of the 1000 most abundant clonotypes were examined by PCA with hierarchical clustering. The CD4 or CD8 phenotype of responding clones was assigned using the separately sequenced CD4+ and CD8+ repertoires. In-frame beta chains were kept once TCRdb had trimmed the public reads at Q25 with fastp and called clones with MiXCR. Every entry covers one CDR3 protein and lists the most common genes and DNA from its rows. TCRdb assigned the V and J calls; the authors' analysis was not used. The sample table shows about 250,000 distinct CDR3 sequences, and approximately 15% are seen once. Together, the top ten hold less than 2.5% of the sample.

Specimen: PBMCs or a T cell subset sorted from them (not recorded which). The chain is made from TRBV5-4 and TRBJ2-1; the D gene lacks a confident call. The receptor comes from an adult woman who had mild COVID-19 (a few samples of this study predate the infection). The sample titles of this study are shuffled in the database, so cell type and time point are left out; the donor was told from shared clones. The DNA is TGTGCCAGCAGCTTGGTAGAAAGGGAGCAGTTCTTC. It specifies CASSLVEREQFF.